This entry lists 9 T cell receptor beta chains sequenced from one sample in a study of long-term antiretroviral therapy in people with HIV. Researchers report immunoSEQ v3.0 was run at survey level. Here immunoSEQ multiplex PCR was the method, and the copy in TCRdb shows in-frame clones only, minus some. The top ten clones hold 6.2% of a sample with 35,000 to 45,000 clones, 80% to 85% of them seen once. The specimen comprised unsorted PBMCs, sampled 1 year after starting antiretroviral therapy. All receptors come from a man aged 18-30 years with HIV.

The chain has TRBV27 and TRBJ2-3; possibly TRBD1 for D (6 bases). Trimming took 6 bases from V and 0 from J, leaving 28 bases between them. The CDR3 extends over 20 amino acids. Germline V lookup: CDR1 MNHEY, CDR2 SMNVEV (reference sequence). The CDR3 spells CASSLILGGLGTGSTDTQYF. The CDR3 region has the DNA TGTGCCAGCAGCCTTATCTTAGGGGGTCTCGGGACGGGAAGCACAGATACGCAGTATTTT.

V usage is TRBV10-3 and J usage is TRBJ2-5, with 10 bases identical to TRBD2. In germline, CDR1 is ENHRY, CDR2 SYGVKD. V shed 8 bases, J shed 5 bases, and the junction held 14 bases outside the gene matches. CDR3 length: 16 amino acids. Here the CDR3 reads CAIRRGSGGAGETQYF. Here the CDR3 DNA reads TGTGCCATCCGCCGGGGGAGCGGGGGGGCCGGGGAGACCCAGTACTTC.

This clone was recorded a few times. The gene calls are TRBV7-9 and TRBJ2-1, with 7 nucleotides matching TRBD2. Per germline, CDR1 SEHNR and CDR2 FQNEAQ (reference sequence). V shed 5 bases and J 6 bases; nucleotides not matched to a gene: 10. There are 15 residues in the CDR3. CDR3 sequence (DNA): TGTGCCAGCAGCGCACCCGGGGAGGGTCTCAATGAGCAGTTCTTC. This sequence encodes CASSAPGEGLNEQFF.

The chain is built from TRBV6-1 and TRBJ2-7; no firm D call. V shed 7 bases and J shed 4 bases, with 20 bases lying between them. CDR1 and CDR2 (germline): MNHNS, SASEGT. The CDR3 length is 15 residues. The CDR3 sequence is CASNARTETVYEQYF. The DNA of the CDR3 is TGTGCCAGCAACGCCCGAACCGAGACTGTTTACGAGCAGTACTTC.

The chain has TRBV5-5 and TRBJ1-2; 10 bases match TRBD1. Germline V gene sequence: CDR1 SGHKS, CDR2 YYEKEE (reference sequence). V dropped 4 bases and J dropped 6; count of bases not matched to a gene: 12. This CDR3 region has 16 residues. CDR3 sequence reads: CASSPTRGQGVDGYTF. The CDR3 bases are TGTGCCAGCAGCCCCACTCGAGGACAGGGGGTAGATGGCTACACCTTC. Looking up the rest from reference TRBV5-5 and TRBJ1-2 gives the full variable domain: DAGVTQSPTHLIKTRGQQVTLRCSPISGHKSVSWYQQVLGQGPQFIFQYYEKEERGRGNFPDRFSARQFPNYSSELNVNALLLGDSALYLCASSPTRGQGVDGYTFGSGTRLTVV.

The rearrangement uses TRBV29-1 and TRBJ2-2; the D gene is possibly TRBD1 (5 bases). This CDR3 spans 14 amino acids. CDR1 is SQVTM, CDR2 ANQGSEA, per germline. Trimming left V 4 bases short and J 6 bases short, with 15 bases between. The CDR3 DNA reads as TGCAGCGTTGGGGCGTCGCAGGGTCCCGGGGAGCTGTTTTTT. Its translation: CSVGASQGPGELFF.

The genes are TRBV5-4 and TRBJ2-1; 9 positions match TRBD2. CDR3 length: 17 residues. The V gene end was trimmed by 9 bases and the J gene end by 5 bases; junction bases not matched to a gene: 18. CDR1 is SGHNT and CDR2 is YYREEE in the germline V gene (reference sequence). As DNA, the CDR3 is TGTGCCACCCTGGGACTTCCGGGCGGGAGGGGCAACAATGAGCAGTTCTTC. This encodes CATLGLPGGRGNNEQFF.

The chain carries TRBV25-1 and TRBJ1-5, with D tentatively TRBD1 (5 bases). Trimming stripped 4 bases from V and 4 bases from J, with 14 bases between. This CDR3 comprises 15 residues. Germline V gene data show CDR1 as MGHDK and CDR2 as SYGVNS. The CDR3 loop reads CASSGMGVGNQPQHF. The CDR3 DNA reads TGTGCCAGCAGTGGCATGGGGGTGGGAAATCAGCCCCAGCATTTT.

The chain recombines TRBV19 with TRBJ2-3; D is ambiguous. The ends were cut back, 1 base at V and 0 bases at J, with 5 bases in the middle. The CDR3 spans 14 residues. CDR1 is LNHDA and CDR2 is SQIVND in the germline V gene (reference sequence). The CDR3 region is CASSIVGSTDTQYF. CDR3 nucleotides: TGTGCCAGTAGTATAGTCGGCAGCACAGATACGCAGTATTTT.